The 17 T cell receptor beta chains reported below all come from one sample, sequenced in a study of T cell responses to AZD1222 COVID-19 vaccine. Sequencing used immunoSEQ multiplex PCR; TCRdb keeps in-frame clones, though not all of them. The profile shows 15,000 to 17,000 clones, less than 90% of them singletons. The sample here was peripheral blood, taken 28 days after the second AZD1222 dose. The receptor set was obtained from an adult who received the AZD1222 COVID-19 vaccine.

This clone has only one observation. The gene calls are TRBV9 and TRBJ1-2, with D possibly TRBD1 on 6 matching bases. Germline loops: CDR1 SGDLS, CDR2 YYNGEE. V was trimmed by 4 bases and J by 4 bases, leaving 17 bases between them. This CDR3 is 15 amino acids long. The CDR3 spells CASSPRPGQIYGYTF. CDR3 nucleotides: TGTGCCAGCAGCCCGCGACCGGGACAAATCTATGGCTACACCTTC.

This clone was counted between two and nine times. Other DNA sequences in the sample encode the same CDR3. This chain connects TRBV3-1 (or the pseudogene TRBV3-2) to TRBJ1-2; D is unclear. Germline V CDR1 and CDR2: LGHDT, YNNKEL (reference sequence). The CDR3 totals 11 residues. Trimming removed 4 bases at V and 7 bases at J, with 7 bases between. The chain's CDR3 is CASSPGRGYTF. The CDR3 coding sequence is TGTGCCAGCAGCCCCGGTCGTGGCTACACCTTC.

This clone has just one count. The rearrangement joins TRBV30 to TRBJ1-1, with 8 bases identical to TRBD1. The CDR3 covers 14 residues. Germline values: CDR1 GTSNPN, CDR2 SVGIG (reference sequence). J gave up 6 bases and V 0 bases, and 6 bases lay outside the gene matches. The CDR3 DNA is TGTGCCTGGAGTGTACGGACAGGGTGGGCTGAAGCTTTCTTT. It encodes CAWSVRTGWAEAFF.

This chain connects TRBV4-2 to TRBJ1-4; D uncertain. V lost 2 bases, J lost 8 bases, and 21 bases lay in between. CDR3 size: 17 residues. Germline-derived CDR1 and CDR2 are LGHNA and YNFKEQ. The CDR3 loop reads CASSQHERSPQQEKLFF. The CDR3 nucleotides read TGTGCCAGCAGCCAACACGAAAGAAGCCCCCAACAAGAAAAACTGTTTTTT.

The chain uses TRBV11-3 and TRBJ2-5; 14 bases line up with TRBD2. V was clipped by 3 bases and J by 4 bases; unmatched bases: 1. CDR3 length: 15 amino acids. From germline, CDR1 is SGHNT and CDR2 YENEEA. CDR3 residues: CASSFGLAGGETQYF. The CDR3 nucleotides are TGTGCCAGCAGCTTTGGACTAGCGGGAGGAGAGACCCAGTACTTC.

The chain joins TRBV29-1 to TRBJ2-3, with 7 bases matching TRBD1. The germline V gene encodes CDR1 SQVTM and CDR2 ANQGSEA. The V segment lost 0 bases and the J segment 3 bases; nucleotides outside the gene matches: 3. CDR3 length: 14 residues. This CDR3 reads CSVEEWTGTDTQYF. CDR3 DNA: TGCAGCGTTGAAGAATGGACAGGTACAGATACGCAGTATTTT.

The J gene is TRBJ1-1, the V gene TRBV12-3 or TRBV12-4; D is unclear. The CDR3 consists of 12 residues. The ends were cut back, 4 bases at V and 0 bases at J, with 3 bases in the middle. CDR3 sequence reads: CASSWMNTEAFF. DNA for the CDR3: TGTGCCAGCAGTTGGATGAACACTGAAGCTTTCTTT.

This clone has just one count. The chain links TRBV19 to TRBJ2-7; 9 nucleotides line up with TRBD1. Per the germline V gene, CDR1 is LNHDA and CDR2 is SQIVND (reference sequence). There are 15 residues in the CDR3. V gave up 5 bases and J gave up 0 bases; unmatched junction bases: 5. Here the CDR3 DNA reads TGTGCCAGTAGTTCGGGACAGGGAAACTCCTACGAGCAGTACTTC. It specifies CASSSGQGNSYEQYF.

The chain is built from TRBV19 and TRBJ1-1; no definite D call. CDR3 length: 14 amino acids. Trimming pared 4 bases from V and 4 bases from J, leaving 13 bases between. The V gene's germline CDR1 is LNHDA and CDR2 SQIVND (reference sequence). The CDR3 DNA reads TGTGCCAGTAGTACTTATCTGGAGAGCACTGAAGCTTTCTTT. Translated, it gives CASSTYLESTEAFF.

This chain connects TRBV3-1 (or the pseudogene TRBV3-2) to TRBJ2-7; D call uncertain. With 8 bases removed from V and 1 base from J, the gap between germline ends came to 3 bases. Germline-derived CDR1 and CDR2 are LGHDT and YNNKEL (reference sequence). The CDR3 extends over 10 amino acids. The CDR3, as DNA: TGTGCCAGCGGGTCCTACGAGCAGTACTTC. Amino acid sequence: CASGSYEQYF.

This chain connects TRBV29-1 to TRBJ1-2; maybe TRBD1 (6 bases). CDR1 is SQVTM and CDR2 is ANQGSEA in the germline V gene. The CDR3 runs 15 residues. The germline V and J ends were trimmed by 3 bases and 1 base, with 15 bases remaining between them. CDR3 DNA sequence: TGCAGCGTTGATAGCGGGGGCATAAGTAACTATGGCTACACCTTC. Its translation is CSVDSGGISNYGYTF.

The V and J genes are TRBV27 and TRBJ2-6, with D possibly TRBD1 on 5 matching bases. The CDR3 spans 15 residues. Germline V lookup: CDR1 MNHEY, CDR2 SMNVEV (reference sequence). V lost 4 bases, J lost 0 bases, and 7 bases lay in between. This CDR3 is CASSSQGSGANVLTF. In nucleotides, the CDR3 is TGTGCCAGCAGTTCCCAGGGCTCTGGGGCCAACGTCCTGACTTTC. Full variable domain (remainder filled in from reference TRBV27 and TRBJ2-6): EAQVTQNPRYLITVTGKKLTVTCSQNMNHEYMSWYRQDPGLGLRQIYYSMNVEVTDKGDVPEGYKVSRKEKRNFPLILESPSPNQTSLYFCASSSQGSGANVLTFGAGSRLTVL.

This clone was observed a single time. This chain links TRBV13 with TRBJ2-7; D is uncertain. V lost 0 bases and J lost 0, with 12 bases in between. CDR3 length: 16 residues. CDR1 PRHDT and CDR2 FYEKMQ come from the germline V gene (reference sequence). CDR3 region: CASSLGGGRRSYEQYF. Here the CDR3 DNA reads TGTGCCAGCAGCTTAGGAGGTGGCAGGCGCTCCTACGAGCAGTACTTC.

This sequence joins TRBV11-3 and TRBJ2-4; TRBD1 agrees at 7 bases. CDR1 is SGHNT and CDR2 is YENEEA in the germline V gene. The CDR3 contains 13 residues. The trim removed 3 bases at V and 5 bases at J, leaving 1 base unmatched. The CDR3 DNA reads TGTGCCAGCAGCTTGGGGACAGAAAACATTCAGTACTTC. Its protein product is CASSLGTENIQYF.

This clone was found once. V usage is TRBV6-5 and J usage is TRBJ2-7; D unresolved. The length of the CDR3 is 14 residues. Germline V gene lookup returns CDR1 MNHEY and CDR2 SVGAGI. V lost 0 bases to trimming and J lost 5 bases, with 11 bases between them. The chain's CDR3 is CASSYSWQSNEQYF. CDR3 bases: TGTGCCAGCAGTTACTCGTGGCAGTCGAACGAGCAGTACTTC.

The chain links TRBV5-1 to TRBJ2-1, with D possibly TRBD1 on 5 matching bases. The V and J ends lost 0 bases and 2 bases respectively, with 12 bases between them. CDR1 SGHRS and CDR2 YFSETQ come from the germline V gene. This CDR3 comprises 16 residues. The CDR3 loop reads CASSLAPTVAYNEQFF. In DNA, the CDR3 is TGCGCCAGCAGCTTGGCCCCGACAGTTGCCTACAATGAGCAGTTCTTC.

The V and J genes are TRBV7-2 and TRBJ2-7; TRBD2 is a possible D gene (6 bases). Trimming stripped 1 base from V and 0 bases from J, with 10 bases between. Germline loops: CDR1 SGHTA, CDR2 FQGNSA. This CDR3 is built from 15 residues. For the CDR3, the DNA is TGTGCCAGCAGCTTAGGTTTAGCGGTCTCCTACGAGCAGTACTTC. Translation: CASSLGLAVSYEQYF.